Listed below are T cell receptor beta chains from one sample, sequenced in a study of blood T cell repertoires in COVID-19. The protocol was immunoSEQ multiplex PCR, while the TCRdb copy is restricted to in-frame clones and leaves out a portion. The sample consists of about 330,000 clones, around nine tenths of them appearing once. What was sequenced was peripheral blood. These receptors all stem from a woman in her forties or fifties with active or convalescent COVID-19. Both conserved end residues are part of each CDR3. The D gene is left open where the match is weak. Expanded clones get a size class; other rows say once, few or many, or leave the size out.

>NA|13|TRBV10-3|NA|TRBJ1-5
CAINQGSGQPQHF
TGTGCCATCAATCAGGGGTCAGGTCAGCCCCAGCATTTT
>NA|15|TRBV7-2|NA|TRBJ1-3
CASSFQMASGNTIYF
TGTGCCAGCAGCTTCCAGATGGCCTCTGGAAACACCATATATTTT
>NA|15|TRBV28|once|TRBJ2-7
CASSLMPAGVYEQYF
TGTGCCAGCAGTTTAATGCCAGCGGGCGTCTACGAGCAGTACTTC
>NA|15|TRBV7-2|NA|TRBJ2-7
CASSLETGGPYEQYF
TGTGCCAGCAGCTTAGAAACCGGGGGACCCTACGAGCAGTACTTC
>TRBD1|15|TRBV7-2|NA|TRBJ1-2
CASSLATGTGYGYTF
TGTGCCAGCAGCCTCGCCACCGGGACAGGGTATGGCTACACCTTC
>NA|13|TRBV5-1|NA|TRBJ1-4
CASSLDSNEKLFF
TGCGCCAGCAGCTTGGACAGTAATGAAAAACTGTTTTTT
>NA|15|TRBV28|NA|TRBJ2-1
CASSSSGSGYNEQFF
TGTGCCAGCAGTTCTTCAGGGTCGGGTTACAATGAGCAGTTCTTC
>TRBD1|12|TRBV29-1|few|TRBJ2-7
CSVGGQGGEQYF
TGCAGCGTGGGGGGACAGGGCGGCGAGCAGTACTTC
>NA|16|TRBV7-8|NA|TRBJ1-5
CASSLGGRGGNQPQHF
TGTGCCAGCAGCTTAGGTGGCCGGGGGGGCAATCAGCCCCAGCATTTT
>TRBD2|16|TRBV6-6|NA|TRBJ2-5
CASSYPTTSGQETQYF
TGTGCCAGCAGTTACCCCACGACTAGCGGCCAAGAGACCCAGTACTTC
>NA|15|TRBV30|NA|TRBJ2-7
CAWSTGPPGVGEQYF
TGTGCCTGGAGTACAGGACCGCCGGGGGTGGGGGAGCAGTACTTC
>NA|16|TRBV3-1/TRBV3-2|NA|TRBJ2-5
CASSQGARISQETQYF
TGTGCCAGCAGCCAAGGGGCCCGTATCTCTCAAGAGACCCAGTACTTC